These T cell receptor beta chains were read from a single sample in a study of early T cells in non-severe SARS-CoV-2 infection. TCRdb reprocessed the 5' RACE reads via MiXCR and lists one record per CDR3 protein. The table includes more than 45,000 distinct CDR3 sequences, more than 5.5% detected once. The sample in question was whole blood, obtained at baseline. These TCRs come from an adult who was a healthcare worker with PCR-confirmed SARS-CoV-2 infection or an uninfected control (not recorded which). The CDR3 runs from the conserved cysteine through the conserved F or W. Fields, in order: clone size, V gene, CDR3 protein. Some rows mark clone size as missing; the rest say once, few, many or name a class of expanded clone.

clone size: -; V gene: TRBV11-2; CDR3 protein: CASSRTDTQYF
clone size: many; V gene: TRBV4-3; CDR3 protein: CASSQGNRGRGNEQFF
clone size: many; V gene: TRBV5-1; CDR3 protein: CASRPTSGSYNEQFF
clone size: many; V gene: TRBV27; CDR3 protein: CASSYGSMGNQPQHF
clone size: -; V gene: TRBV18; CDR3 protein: CASSRYRGAKNIQYF
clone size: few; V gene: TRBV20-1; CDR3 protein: CSAVPGRRTDTQYF
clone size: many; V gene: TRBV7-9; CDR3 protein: CASSLALGLVNEQYF
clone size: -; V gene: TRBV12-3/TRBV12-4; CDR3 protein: CASSRGGTGSAEQLF
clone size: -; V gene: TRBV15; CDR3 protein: CATSRDPVYEQFF
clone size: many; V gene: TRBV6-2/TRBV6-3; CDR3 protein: CASSYGQQNNSPLHF
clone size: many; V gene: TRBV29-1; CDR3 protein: CSVAGSGNTIYF
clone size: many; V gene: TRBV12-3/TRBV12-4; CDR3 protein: CASSLGAGFQETQYF
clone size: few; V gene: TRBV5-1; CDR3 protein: CASSSILGPLRGEQYF
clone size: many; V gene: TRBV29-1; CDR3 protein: CSVGDWSYEQYF
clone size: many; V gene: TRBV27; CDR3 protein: CASSTRQGSYEQYF
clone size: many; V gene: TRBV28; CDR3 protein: CASSLQTDYINEQYF
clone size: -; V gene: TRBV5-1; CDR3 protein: CASSLYEDGHEQFF
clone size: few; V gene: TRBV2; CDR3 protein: CASSAGSYQETQYF
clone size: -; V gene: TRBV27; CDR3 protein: CATATGTRNNEQFF
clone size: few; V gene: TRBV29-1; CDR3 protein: CSVHLDHSSGRKYEQYF
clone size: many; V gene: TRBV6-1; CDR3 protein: CASSSGPQNGYTF
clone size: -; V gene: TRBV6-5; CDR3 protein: CASSYHGQASLLTF
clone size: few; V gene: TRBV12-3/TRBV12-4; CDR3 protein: CASTIFRGTEAFF
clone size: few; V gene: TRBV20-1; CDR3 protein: CSARRGATSTDTQYF
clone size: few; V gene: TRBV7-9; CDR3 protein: CASSLKGNGYTF
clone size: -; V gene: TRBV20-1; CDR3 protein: CSARDGWTIPGEQFF
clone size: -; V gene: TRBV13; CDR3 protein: CASSSTGLGTQYF
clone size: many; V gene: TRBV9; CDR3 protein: CASSAAGLPYNEQFF
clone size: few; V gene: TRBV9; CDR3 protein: CASSVGGDNSPLHF